Presented here are 22 T cell receptor beta chains from one specimen sequenced in a study of blood T cell repertoires in COVID-19. TCRdb keeps only in-frame clones here, not all; method: immunoSEQ multiplex PCR. The sample records approximately 100,000 clones, roughly 87% being singletons. The sequenced sample was peripheral blood. Receptors originate from a human donor in a cohort sampled during active COVID-19.

The gene calls are TRBV29-1 and TRBJ1-1, with 11 bases that match TRBD1. Germline V gene sequence: CDR1 SQVTM, CDR2 ANQGSEA. This CDR3 is 19 amino acids long. V dropped 1 base and J dropped 0; count of bases not matched to a gene: 13. CDR3: CSVEGLGGQGAVMNTEAFF. The CDR3 bases are TGCAGCGTTGAAGGCCTGGGAGGACAGGGGGCAGTTATGAACACTGAAGCTTTCTTT.

This chain uses TRBV7-3 with TRBJ2-2; D might be TRBD1 (6 bases). The CDR3 is 17 amino acids. The germline V gene has CDR1 SGHTA and CDR2 FQGTGA. Trimming removed 2 bases from V and 3 bases from J, with 16 bases in between. The chain's CDR3 is CASSLLSQGTDTGELFF. For the CDR3, the DNA is TGTGCCAGCAGCTTATTAAGTCAGGGGACCGACACCGGGGAGCTGTTTTTT.

The chain combines TRBV10-3 with TRBJ1-2, with 10 positions matching TRBD1. Germline lookup yields CDR1 ENHRY and CDR2 SYGVKD. This CDR3 spans 15 amino acids. Losses at the gene ends were 3 bases for V and 6 bases for J; bases not matched to a gene: 7. The CDR3 protein is CAISELGQGRHGYTF. DNA of the CDR3: TGTGCCATCAGTGAACTGGGACAGGGGCGGCATGGCTACACCTTC.

The chain recombines TRBV7-3 with TRBJ2-1; 10 positions match TRBD1. CDR1 and CDR2 (germline): SGHTA, FQGTGA. V lost 5 bases and J lost 8; bases outside the gene matches: 3. The CDR3 length is 13 residues. The CDR3, as DNA: TGTGCCAGCAGCACGACAGGGGGCCATGAGCAGTTCTTC. Protein sequence: CASSTTGGHEQFF.

The rearrangement links TRBV4-1 to TRBJ2-5; a possible D gene is TRBD2 (6 bases). V dropped 4 bases and J dropped 7 bases, with 19 bases sitting between them. In germline, CDR1 is MGHRA, CDR2 YSYEKL. CDR3 length: 15 residues. The CDR3 sequence is CASSRTRGSEGTQYF. CDR3 DNA sequence: TGCGCCAGCAGCCGAACAAGGGGTTCGGAGGGGACCCAGTACTTC.

The chain is built from TRBV28 and TRBJ1-6, with 7 bases matching TRBD1. The CDR3 runs 13 residues. V lost 10 bases to trimming and J lost 7 bases; unmatched junction nucleotides: 7. Germline assignment: CDR1 MDHEN and CDR2 SYDVKM. The CDR3 sequence is CATQGQKNSPLHF. The CDR3 coding sequence is TGTGCCACCCAGGGACAGAAGAATTCACCCCTCCACTTT. Full variable domain (missing parts from reference TRBV28 and TRBJ1-6): DVKVTQSSRYLVKRTGEKVFLECVQDMDHENMFWYRQDPGLGLRLIYFSYDVKMKEKGDIPEGYSVSREKKERFSLILESASTNQTSMYLCATQGQKNSPLHFGNGTRLTVT.

The CDR3 nucleotides read TGTGCCAGCAGTCTATCCAGGGGCTCTGGAAACACCATATATTTT. Residues: CASSLSRGSGNTIYF. This rearrangement joins TRBV28 to TRBJ1-3, with D possibly being TRBD1 (6 bases). The CDR3 loop spans 15 amino acids. The V end lost 5 bases, the J end lost 0 bases, and 11 bases lay between the germline ends. The germline gives CDR1 MDHEN, CDR2 SYDVKM.

The chain has TRBV7-8 and TRBJ2-5; TRBD2 aligns across 11 bases. With V trimmed by 5 bases and J by 1 base, 6 bases remained unmatched. The V gene's germline CDR1 is SGHVS and CDR2 FQNEAQ. The CDR3 length is 16 residues. This CDR3 is CASSIRLAGGQETQYF. The CDR3 DNA sequence: TGTGCCAGCAGCATCCGGCTAGCGGGAGGCCAAGAGACCCAGTACTTC.

This chain links TRBV27 with TRBJ2-1, with a tentative D call TRBD2 (6 bases). Germline V gene sequence: CDR1 MNHEY, CDR2 SMNVEV (reference sequence). The CDR3 runs to 12 residues. The V end was cut by 5 bases, the J end by 16 bases, with 18 bases between. The DNA for the CDR3 is TGTGCCAGCAGTCCAGGGACTCCCGAACGATTCTTC. It encodes CASSPGTPERFF.

The gene calls are TRBV2 and TRBJ1-1; a possible D gene is TRBD1 (5 bases). Trimming took off 0 bases at V and 5 bases at J, with 7 bases between the two ends. Germline CDR1 and CDR2: SNHLY and FYNNEI. The CDR3 spans 13 residues. The chain's CDR3 is CASSEAGRTEAFF. The DNA of the CDR3 is TGTGCCAGCAGTGAAGCGGGGCGAACTGAAGCTTTCTTT.

The chain uses TRBV9 and TRBJ1-1, with a possible D match to TRBD1 (5 bases). The ends were cut back, 4 bases at V and 1 base at J, with 20 bases in the middle. The CDR3 covers 17 residues. Germline CDR1 reads SGDLS; CDR2 reads YYNGEE. In DNA form, the CDR3 reads TGTGCCAGCAGCCCAAGGGAGGGAGTAACAGGGAACACTGAAGCTTTCTTT. Its translation is CASSPREGVTGNTEAFF. Combining the CDR3 with reference TRBV9 and TRBJ1-1 gives the whole variable domain DSGVTQTPKHLITATGQRVTLRCSPRSGDLSVYWYQQSLDQGLQFLIQYYNGEERAKGNILERFSAQQFPDLHSELNLSSLELGDSALYFCASSPREGVTGNTEAFFGQGTRLTVV.

This sequence joins TRBV27 and TRBJ1-5; D uncertain. Deletions cut 6 bases from V and 1 base from J, with 13 bases between. Germline-derived CDR1 and CDR2 are MNHEY and SMNVEV (reference sequence). The CDR3 is 15 residues long. The chain's CDR3 is CASRGLALSNQPQHF. CDR3 in DNA: TGTGCCAGCAGGGGTTTAGCGTTGAGCAATCAGCCCCAGCATTTT.

Only a few counts were recorded for this clone. The chain joins TRBV28 to TRBJ1-2, with D possibly being TRBD1 (6 bases). V lost 7 bases and J 4 bases, leaving 16 bases between the germline ends. CDR3 length equals 14 residues. Germline V gene lookup returns CDR1 MDHEN and CDR2 SYDVKM. The CDR3 here is CASTKQGSTYGYTF. DNA of the CDR3: TGTGCCAGCACCAAACAGGGCAGCACCTATGGCTACACCTTC.

The V gene is TRBV2, the J gene TRBJ1-6; D is ambiguous. Between the trimmed V and J ends, which lost 2 bases and 7 bases, there was a span of 12 bases. CDR3 length: 15 amino acids. Per the germline V gene, CDR1 is SNHLY and CDR2 is FYNNEI. The CDR3 reads CASSEQTGFNSPLHF. CDR3 DNA sequence: TGTGCCAGCAGTGAACAGACGGGATTCAATTCACCCCTCCACTTT. The full variable domain, its missing parts supplied by reference TRBV2 and TRBJ1-6, is EPEVTQTPSHQVTQMGQEVILRCVPISNHLYFYWYRQILGQKVEFLVSFYNNEISEKSEIFDDQFSVERPDGSNFTLKIRSTKLEDSAMYFCASSEQTGFNSPLHFGNGTRLTVT.

V gene TRBV19 combines with J gene TRBJ1-1, with TRBD1 as a possible D gene (6 bases). This CDR3 is 13 amino acids long. Trimming left V 9 bases short and J 0 bases short, with 11 bases between. The germline V gene encodes CDR1 LNHDA and CDR2 SQIVND (reference sequence). The CDR3 loop is CARPQGMNTEAFF. CDR3 nucleotide sequence: TGTGCCAGGCCTCAGGGGATGAACACTGAAGCTTTCTTT.

The chain recombines TRBV7-3 with TRBJ2-6; 7 bases align to TRBD1. This CDR3 has 17 amino acids. Germline-derived CDR1 and CDR2 are SGHTA and FQGTGA. Losses at the gene ends were 5 bases for V and 4 bases for J; bases not matched to a gene: 11. For the CDR3, the DNA is TGTGCCAGCAGCCCCGGCTACAGGGGATCAGGGGCCAACGTCCTGACTTTC. Its protein is CASSPGYRGSGANVLTF. The whole variable domain, remainder taken from reference TRBV7-3 and TRBJ2-6, is GAGVSQTPSNKVTEKGKYVELRCDPISGHTALYWYRQSLGQGPEFLIYFQGTGAADDSGLPNDRFFAVRPEGSVSTLKIQRTERGDSAVYLCASSPGYRGSGANVLTFGAGSRLTVL.

The rearrangement uses TRBV24-1 and TRBJ1-5; D call uncertain. Germline-derived CDR1 and CDR2 are KGHDR and SFDVKD. Trimming stripped 0 bases from V and 3 bases from J, with 14 bases between. This CDR3 has 17 amino acids. This CDR3 is CATSDLQIWAANQPQHF. The CDR3 nucleotides are TGTGCCACCAGTGATTTGCAAATTTGGGCTGCCAATCAGCCCCAGCATTTT.

CDR3 amino acids: CAWSPRGETQYF. The CDR3 bases are TGTGCCTGGAGTCCCCGAGGAGAGACCCAGTACTTC. The rearrangement links TRBV30 to TRBJ2-5; D unclear. Deletions cut 2 bases from V and 4 bases from J, with 8 bases between. Germline V gene data show CDR1 as GTSNPN and CDR2 as SVGIG (reference sequence). This CDR3 is 12 amino acids long.

The chain recombines TRBV5-1 with TRBJ2-7, with TRBD1 matching over 9 bases. Germline CDR1 is SGHRS and CDR2 is YFSETQ. CDR3 length equals 14 residues. With 2 bases clipped from V and 6 bases from J, the junction kept 6 bases outside the gene matches. The CDR3 sequence is CASSLEQGAFEQYF. As DNA, the CDR3 is TGCGCCAGCAGCTTAGAACAGGGGGCGTTCGAGCAGTACTTC.

The CDR3: CASSESRGGFQPQHF. CDR3 DNA sequence: TGCGCCAGCAGTGAGTCGAGAGGGGGTTTTCAGCCCCAGCATTTT. The chain couples TRBV10-1 to TRBJ1-5; D is perhaps TRBD1 (6 bases). Germline V gene sequence: CDR1 WNHNN, CDR2 SYGVQD (reference sequence). Between the trimmed V and J ends, which lost 0 bases and 6 bases, there was a span of 12 bases. CDR3 length: 15 amino acids.

This clone was found once. The chain couples TRBV7-3 to TRBJ2-5; 8 nucleotides align to TRBD2. The J segment lost 1 base and the V segment lost 11 bases, leaving 6 bases of the junction unmatched. Germline CDR1 SGHTA, CDR2 FQGTGA. CDR3 length: 13 amino acids. The CDR3 coding sequence is TGTGCCTGTGCAGCGGGGGCCCAAGAGACCCAGTACTTC. It encodes CACAAGAQETQYF.

The chain couples TRBV19 to TRBJ2-3; a possible D gene is TRBD2 (6 bases). Trimming took 7 bases from V and 3 from J, leaving 14 bases between them. This CDR3 is built from 14 residues. Germline V lookup: CDR1 LNHDA, CDR2 SQIVND (reference sequence). The chain's CDR3 is CASKGGVGTDTQYF. CDR3 bases: TGTGCCAGTAAAGGCGGGGTGGGGACAGATACGCAGTATTTT.